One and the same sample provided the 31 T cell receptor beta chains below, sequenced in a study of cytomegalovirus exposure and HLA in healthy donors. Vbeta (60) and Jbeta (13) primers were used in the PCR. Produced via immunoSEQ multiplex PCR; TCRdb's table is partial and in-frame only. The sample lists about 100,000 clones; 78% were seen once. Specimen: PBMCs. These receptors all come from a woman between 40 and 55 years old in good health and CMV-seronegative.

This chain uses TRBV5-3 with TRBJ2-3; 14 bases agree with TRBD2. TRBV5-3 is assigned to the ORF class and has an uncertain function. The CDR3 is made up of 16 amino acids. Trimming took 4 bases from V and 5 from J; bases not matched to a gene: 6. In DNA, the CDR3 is TGTGCCAGAAGCGCGGGACTAGCGGGAGCAAGAGATACGCAGTATTTT. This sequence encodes CARSAGLAGARDTQYF.

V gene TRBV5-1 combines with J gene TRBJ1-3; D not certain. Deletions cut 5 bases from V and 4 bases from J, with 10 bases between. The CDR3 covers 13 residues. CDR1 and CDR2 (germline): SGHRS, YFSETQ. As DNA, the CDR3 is TGCGCCAGCAGTTCTACTATAGGAAACACCATATATTTT. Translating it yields CASSSTIGNTIYF.

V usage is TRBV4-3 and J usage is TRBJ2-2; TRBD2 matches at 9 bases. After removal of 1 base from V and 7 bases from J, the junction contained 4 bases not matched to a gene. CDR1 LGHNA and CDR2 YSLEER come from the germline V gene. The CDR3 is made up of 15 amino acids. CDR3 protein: CASSQGGTSSGELFF. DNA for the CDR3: TGCGCCAGCAGCCAAGGGGGGACTAGCAGCGGGGAGCTGTTTTTT.

In DNA form, the CDR3 reads TGTGCCACCAGCAGTTGGTCGCTAGCGAGCCACGAGCAGTACTTC. This gives the protein CATSSWSLASHEQYF. V usage is TRBV15 and J usage is TRBJ2-7, with D maybe TRBD2 (6 bases). Trimming shortened V by 3 bases and J by 5 bases, and 17 bases separated the two germline ends. CDR3 size: 15 residues. Germline V CDR1 and CDR2: LNHNV, YYDKDF (reference sequence).

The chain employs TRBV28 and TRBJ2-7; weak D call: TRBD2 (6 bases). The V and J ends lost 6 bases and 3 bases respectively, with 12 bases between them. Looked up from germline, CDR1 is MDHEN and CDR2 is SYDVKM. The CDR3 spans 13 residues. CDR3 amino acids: CASSSQTSYEQYF. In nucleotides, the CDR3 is TGTGCCAGCAGCTCCCAGACTAGCTACGAGCAGTACTTC.

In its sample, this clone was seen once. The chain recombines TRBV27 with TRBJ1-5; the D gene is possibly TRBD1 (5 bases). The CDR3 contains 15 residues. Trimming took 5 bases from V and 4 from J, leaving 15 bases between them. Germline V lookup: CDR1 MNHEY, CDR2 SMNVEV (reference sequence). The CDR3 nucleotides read TGTGCCAGCAGTCTCCGGGGGGGAGGGAATCAGCCCCAGCATTTT. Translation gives CASSLRGGGNQPQHF.

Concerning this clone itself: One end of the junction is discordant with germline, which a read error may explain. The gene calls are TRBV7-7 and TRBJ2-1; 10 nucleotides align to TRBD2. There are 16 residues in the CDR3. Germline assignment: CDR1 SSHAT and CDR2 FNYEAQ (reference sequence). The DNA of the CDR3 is TGTGCTAGCAGCGTCAAACCTAGCGGGAGTATCTATGAGCAGTTCTTC. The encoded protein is CASSVKPSGSIYEQFF.

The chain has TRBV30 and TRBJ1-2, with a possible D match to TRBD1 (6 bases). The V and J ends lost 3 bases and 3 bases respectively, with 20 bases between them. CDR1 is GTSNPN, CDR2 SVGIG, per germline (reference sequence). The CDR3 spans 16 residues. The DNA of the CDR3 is TGTGCCTGGAGCACGAAGGACAGTGCCTTTCACTATGGCTACACCTTC. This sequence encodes CAWSTKDSAFHYGYTF.

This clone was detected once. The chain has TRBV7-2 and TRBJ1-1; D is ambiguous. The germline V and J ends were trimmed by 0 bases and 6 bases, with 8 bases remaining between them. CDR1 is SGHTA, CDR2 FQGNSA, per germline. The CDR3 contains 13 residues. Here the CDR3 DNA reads TGTGCCAGCAGCTTAGCGTATCCCCCTGAAGCTTTCTTT. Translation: CASSLAYPPEAFF.

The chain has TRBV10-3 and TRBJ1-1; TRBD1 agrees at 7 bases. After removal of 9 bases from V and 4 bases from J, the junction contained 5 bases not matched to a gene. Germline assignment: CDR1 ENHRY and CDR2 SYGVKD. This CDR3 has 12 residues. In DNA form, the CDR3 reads TGTGCCATTGGAGGGGGCACCACTGAAGCTTTCTTT. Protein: CAIGGGTTEAFF.

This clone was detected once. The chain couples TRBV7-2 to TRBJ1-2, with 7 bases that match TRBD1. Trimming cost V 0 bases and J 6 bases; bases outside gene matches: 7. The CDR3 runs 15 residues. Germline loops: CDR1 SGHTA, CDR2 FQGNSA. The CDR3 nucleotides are TGTGCCAGCAGCTTAGCCACAGGGGCTCTCAATGGCTACACCTTC. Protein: CASSLATGALNGYTF.

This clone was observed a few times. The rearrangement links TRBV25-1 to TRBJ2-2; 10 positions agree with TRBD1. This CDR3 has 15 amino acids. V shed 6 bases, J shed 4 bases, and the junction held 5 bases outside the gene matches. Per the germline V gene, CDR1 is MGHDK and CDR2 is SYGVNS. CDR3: CASRGQGWATGELFF. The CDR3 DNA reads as TGTGCCAGCAGGGGACAGGGGTGGGCCACCGGGGAGCTGTTTTTT. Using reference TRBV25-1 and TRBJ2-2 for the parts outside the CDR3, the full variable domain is EADIYQTPRYLVIGTGKKITLECSQTMGHDKMYWYQQDPGMELHLIHYSYGVNSTEKGDLSSESTVSRIRTEHFPLTLESARPSHTSQYLCASRGQGWATGELFFGEGSRLTVL.

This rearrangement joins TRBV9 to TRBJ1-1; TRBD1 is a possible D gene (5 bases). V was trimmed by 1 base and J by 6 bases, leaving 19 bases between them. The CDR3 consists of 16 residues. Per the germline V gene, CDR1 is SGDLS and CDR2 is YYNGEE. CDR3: CASSVRAGGVGAEAFF. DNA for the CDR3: TGTGCCAGCAGCGTAAGGGCAGGAGGGGTGGGCGCTGAAGCTTTCTTT.

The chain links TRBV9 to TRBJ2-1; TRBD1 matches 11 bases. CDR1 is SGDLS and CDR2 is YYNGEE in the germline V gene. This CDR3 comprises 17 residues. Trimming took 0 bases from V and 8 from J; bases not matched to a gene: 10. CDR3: CASSVGFGDRGFDEQFF. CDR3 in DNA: TGTGCCAGCAGCGTAGGGTTCGGGGACAGGGGGTTTGATGAGCAGTTCTTC.

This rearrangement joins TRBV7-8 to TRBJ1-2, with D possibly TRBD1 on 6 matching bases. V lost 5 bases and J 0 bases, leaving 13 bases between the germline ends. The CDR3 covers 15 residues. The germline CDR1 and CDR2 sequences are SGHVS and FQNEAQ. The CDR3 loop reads CASSGGQQANYGYTF. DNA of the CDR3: TGTGCCAGCAGCGGCGGACAGCAGGCTAACTATGGCTACACCTTC.

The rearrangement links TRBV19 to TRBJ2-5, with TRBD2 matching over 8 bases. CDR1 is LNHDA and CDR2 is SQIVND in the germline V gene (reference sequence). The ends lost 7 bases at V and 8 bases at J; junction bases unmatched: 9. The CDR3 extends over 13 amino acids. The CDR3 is CASKRESGGTQYF. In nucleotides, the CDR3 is TGTGCCAGTAAGCGGGAGAGTGGGGGTACCCAGTACTTC.

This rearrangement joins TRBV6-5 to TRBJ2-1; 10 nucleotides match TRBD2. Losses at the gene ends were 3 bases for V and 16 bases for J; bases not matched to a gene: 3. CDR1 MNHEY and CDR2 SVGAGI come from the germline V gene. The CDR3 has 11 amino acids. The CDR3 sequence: CASSYLAGEFF. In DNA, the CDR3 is TGTGCCAGCAGTTATCTAGCGGGAGAATTCTTC.

This CDR3 is CASSQDTLTSGTFPGELFF. The CDR3 coding sequence is TGTGCCAGCAGCCAAGATACCCTGACTAGCGGGACCTTCCCCGGGGAGCTGTTTTTT. The chain couples TRBV4-2 to TRBJ2-2, with TRBD2 identical over 11 bases. This CDR3 has 19 residues. The ends lost 0 bases at V and 6 bases at J; junction bases unmatched: 12. Per the germline V gene, CDR1 is LGHNA and CDR2 is YNFKEQ.

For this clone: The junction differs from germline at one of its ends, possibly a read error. The CDR3 reads CASSLGGGSRETQYF. Written as DNA, the CDR3 is TGTGCTAGCAGCTTAGGGGGCGGGAGTCGGGAGACCCAGTACTTC. J is TRBJ2-5 and V is TRBV7-7; D tentatively reads TRBD1 or TRBD2 (7 bases each). The CDR3 is 15 residues long. Germline V gene lookup returns CDR1 SSHAT and CDR2 FNYEAQ (reference sequence).

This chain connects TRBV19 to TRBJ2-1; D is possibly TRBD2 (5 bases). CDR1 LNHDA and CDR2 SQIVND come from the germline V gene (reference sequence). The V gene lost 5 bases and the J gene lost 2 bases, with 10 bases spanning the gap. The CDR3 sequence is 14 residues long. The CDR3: CASSLVGAYNEQFF. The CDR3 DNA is TGTGCCAGTAGTTTAGTGGGAGCCTACAATGAGCAGTTCTTC.

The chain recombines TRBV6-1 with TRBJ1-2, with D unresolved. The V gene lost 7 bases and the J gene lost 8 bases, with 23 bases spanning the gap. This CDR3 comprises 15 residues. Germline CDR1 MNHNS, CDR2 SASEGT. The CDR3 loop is CASKAHPPQPGGYTF. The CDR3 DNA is TGTGCCAGCAAAGCCCATCCTCCGCAGCCGGGAGGCTACACCTTC.

The CDR3 sequence: CASSDRFGGSPYNEQFF. CDR3 bases: TGTGCCAGCAGCGACCGGTTTGGCGGGAGCCCCTACAATGAGCAGTTCTTC. This chain connects TRBV2 to TRBJ2-1, with TRBD2 matching 7 bases. Unmatched junction bases numbered 13, after V lost 6 bases and J lost 2 bases. Germline V CDR1 and CDR2: SNHLY, FYNNEI. The CDR3 is 17 amino acids.

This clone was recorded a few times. The CDR3 protein is CASRLLGGGYEQYF. The CDR3 bases are TGTGCCAGCAGGCTTCTAGGGGGTGGCTACGAGCAGTACTTC. V usage is TRBV2 and J usage is TRBJ2-7, with D perhaps matching TRBD1 (6 bases). V lost 6 bases, J lost 3 bases, and 15 bases lay in between. The germline CDR1 and CDR2 sequences are SNHLY and FYNNEI. This CDR3 region has 14 residues.

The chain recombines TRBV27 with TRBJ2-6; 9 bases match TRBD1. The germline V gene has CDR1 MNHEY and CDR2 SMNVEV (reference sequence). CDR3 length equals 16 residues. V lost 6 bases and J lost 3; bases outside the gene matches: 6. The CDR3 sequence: CASRLQGAFGANVLTF. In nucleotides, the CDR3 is TGTGCCAGCAGGCTACAGGGGGCGTTTGGGGCCAACGTCCTGACTTTC.

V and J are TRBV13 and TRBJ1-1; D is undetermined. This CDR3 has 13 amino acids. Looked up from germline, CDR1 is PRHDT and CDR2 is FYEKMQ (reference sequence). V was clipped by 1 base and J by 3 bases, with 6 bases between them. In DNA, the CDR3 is TGTGCCAGCAGCTTAGCGGGATACACTGAAGCTTTCTTT. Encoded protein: CASSLAGYTEAFF.

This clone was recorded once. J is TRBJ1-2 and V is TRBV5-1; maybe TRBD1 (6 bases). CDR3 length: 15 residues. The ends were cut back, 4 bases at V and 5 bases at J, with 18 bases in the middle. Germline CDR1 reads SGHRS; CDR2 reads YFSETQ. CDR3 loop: CASSPPDSIYYGYTF. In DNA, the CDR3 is TGCGCCAGCAGCCCACCGGACAGTATCTATTATGGCTACACCTTC. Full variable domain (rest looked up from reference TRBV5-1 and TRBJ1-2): KAGVTQTPRYLIKTRGQQVTLSCSPISGHRSVSWYQQTPGQGLQFLFEYFSETQRNKGNFPGRFSGRQFSNSRSEMNVSTLELGDSALYLCASSPPDSIYYGYTFGSGTRLTVV.

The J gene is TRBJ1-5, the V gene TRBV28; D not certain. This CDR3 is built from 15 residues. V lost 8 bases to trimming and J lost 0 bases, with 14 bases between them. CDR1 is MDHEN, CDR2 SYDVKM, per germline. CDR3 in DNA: TGTGCCAGCCAATCGGCAGCGTATAGCAATCAGCCCCAGCATTTT. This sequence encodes CASQSAAYSNQPQHF.

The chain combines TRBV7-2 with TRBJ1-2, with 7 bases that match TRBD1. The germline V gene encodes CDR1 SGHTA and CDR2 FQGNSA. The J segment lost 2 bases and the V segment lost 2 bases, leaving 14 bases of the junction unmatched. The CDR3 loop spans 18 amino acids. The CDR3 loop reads CASSLNSRQGGTNYGYTF. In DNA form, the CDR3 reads TGTGCCAGCAGCTTAAATTCCCGCCAGGGGGGCACCAACTATGGCTACACCTTC.

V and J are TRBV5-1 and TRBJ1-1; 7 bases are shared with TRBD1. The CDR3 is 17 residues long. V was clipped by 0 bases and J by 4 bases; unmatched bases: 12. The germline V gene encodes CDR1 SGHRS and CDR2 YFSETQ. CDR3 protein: CASSLAPVDRAGTEAFF. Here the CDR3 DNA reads TGCGCCAGCAGCTTGGCCCCGGTCGACAGGGCAGGCACTGAAGCTTTCTTT.

This chain's CDR3 is CASGSGLQETQYF. CDR3 bases: TGTGCTAGTGGTTCGGGACTTCAAGAGACCCAGTACTTC. V and J are TRBV12-5 and TRBJ2-5; tentatively, D is TRBD2 (6 bases). CDR3 length: 13 amino acids. Germline V CDR1 and CDR2: LGHNT, FRNRAP. V lost 4 bases to trimming and J lost 2 bases, with 8 bases between them.

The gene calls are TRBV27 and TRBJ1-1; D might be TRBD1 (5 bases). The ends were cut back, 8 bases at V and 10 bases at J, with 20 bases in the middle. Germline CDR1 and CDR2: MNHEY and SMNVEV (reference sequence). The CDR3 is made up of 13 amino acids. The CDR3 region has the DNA TGTGCCAGCGGGGGACTTTACGGTTTCGGAGCTTTCTTT. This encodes CASGGLYGFGAFF.